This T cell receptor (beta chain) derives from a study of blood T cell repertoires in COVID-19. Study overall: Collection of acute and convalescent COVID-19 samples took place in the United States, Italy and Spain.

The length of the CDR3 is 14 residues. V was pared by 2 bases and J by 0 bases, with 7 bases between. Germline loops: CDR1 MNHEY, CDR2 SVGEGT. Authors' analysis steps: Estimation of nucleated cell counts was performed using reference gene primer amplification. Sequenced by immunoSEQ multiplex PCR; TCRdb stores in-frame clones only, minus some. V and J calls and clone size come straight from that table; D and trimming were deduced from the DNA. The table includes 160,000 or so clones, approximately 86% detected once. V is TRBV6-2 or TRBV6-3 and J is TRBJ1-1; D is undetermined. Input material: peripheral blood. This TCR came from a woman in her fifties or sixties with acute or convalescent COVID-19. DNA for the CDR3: TGTGCCAGCAGTTACGGCGGAATGAACACTGAAGCTTTCTTT. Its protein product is CASSYGGMNTEAFF.